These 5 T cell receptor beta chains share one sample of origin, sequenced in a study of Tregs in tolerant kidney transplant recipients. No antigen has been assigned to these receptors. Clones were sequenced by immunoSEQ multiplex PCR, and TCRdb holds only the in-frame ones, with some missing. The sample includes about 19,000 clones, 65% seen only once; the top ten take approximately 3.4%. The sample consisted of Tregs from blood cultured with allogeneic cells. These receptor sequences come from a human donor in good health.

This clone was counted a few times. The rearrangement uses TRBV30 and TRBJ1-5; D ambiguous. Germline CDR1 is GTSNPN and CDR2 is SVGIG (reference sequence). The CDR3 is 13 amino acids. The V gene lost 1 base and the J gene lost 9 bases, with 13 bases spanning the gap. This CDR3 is CAWSEGGMRPQHF. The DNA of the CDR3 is TGTGCCTGGAGTGAAGGCGGGATGCGGCCCCAGCATTTT.

In DNA form, the CDR3 reads TGTGCCAGCAGCTTTGCTGGGGCCAACGTCCTGACTTTC. Protein product: CASSFAGANVLTF. This sequence joins TRBV11-3 and TRBJ2-6; D ambiguous. The CDR3 covers 13 residues. V dropped 3 bases and J dropped 2 bases, with 2 bases sitting between them. The germline CDR1 and CDR2 sequences are SGHNT and YENEEA.

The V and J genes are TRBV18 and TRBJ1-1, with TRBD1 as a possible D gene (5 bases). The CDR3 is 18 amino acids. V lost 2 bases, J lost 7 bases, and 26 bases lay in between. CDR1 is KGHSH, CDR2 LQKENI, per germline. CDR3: CASSPKHEGLRRNSEAFF. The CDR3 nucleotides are TGTGCCAGCTCACCAAAGCATGAGGGGCTCCGAAGAAATAGTGAAGCTTTCTTT.

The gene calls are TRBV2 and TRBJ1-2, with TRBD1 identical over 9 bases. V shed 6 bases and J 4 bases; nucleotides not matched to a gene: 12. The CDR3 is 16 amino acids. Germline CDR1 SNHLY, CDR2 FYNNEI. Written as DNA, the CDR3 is TGTGCCAGCAGCCCAGCCGGACAGGGGTATAGCTATGGCTACACCTTC. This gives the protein CASSPAGQGYSYGYTF.

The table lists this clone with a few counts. The CDR3 reads CASSFGNTNTGELFF. CDR3 bases: TGCGCCAGCAGCTTTGGCAACACGAACACCGGGGAGCTGTTTTTT. The V gene is TRBV5-1, the J gene TRBJ2-2, with D uncertain. V was shortened by 2 bases and J by 0 bases, with 8 bases between the two germline ends. CDR1 is SGHRS and CDR2 is YFSETQ in the germline V gene. The CDR3 totals 15 residues.